This TCR beta chain was identified in a study of cytomegalovirus exposure and HLA in healthy donors. Study as a whole: A later analysis reported the 120 or so validation repertoires used the same platform as the approximately 670 first-cohort repertoires.

Study-level results: Reports indicated that the classifier achieved high specificity and sensitivity in diagnosing cytomegalovirus status. Researchers counted around 180 TCR beta chains as cytomegalovirus-associated.

On this clone: The antigen remains unidentified.

V was pared by 2 bases and J by 0 bases, with 4 bases of the junction left unmatched. This CDR3 spans 16 amino acids. CDR1 and CDR2 (germline): SGHNT, YENEEA. TCRdb keeps only in-frame clones here, not all; method: immunoSEQ multiplex PCR. The sample lists about 120,000 clones, more than 70% occurring once. The J gene is TRBJ2-1, the V gene TRBV11-3, with 7 bases lining up with TRBD2. The source material was PBMCs. The receptor's source is a man younger than 35 in good health and CMV-seronegative. CDR3 region: CASSLRKRGSYNEQFF. For the CDR3, the DNA is TGTGCCAGCAGCTTAAGGAAGCGGGGCTCCTACAATGAGCAGTTCTTC.